Described below is a single T cell receptor beta chain sequence and its context. A much larger clone is a single base away; this may be a read error. Germline V lookup: CDR1 SGHAT, CDR2 FQNNGV. The CDR3 sequence is 16 residues long. The V end was cut by 5 bases, the J end by 10 bases, with 24 bases between. Here immunoSEQ multiplex PCR was the method, and the copy in TCRdb shows in-frame clones only, minus some. This table has approximately 1.1 million clones, around 78% appearing once. This record comes from a study of shared clonotypes between healthy human individuals. The rearrangement joins TRBV11-2 to TRBJ2-1; perhaps D is TRBD1 or TRBD2 (6 bases each). The sample taken for sequencing was memory CD4+ T cells from PBMCs. Sample subset: CD45RA-negative fraction. This sequence was found in a man between 18 and 29 years old in good health. Some clones in this sample may be carry-over from other donors' samples. The CDR3, as DNA: TGTGCCAGCAGCCGGTACGGGGAAGGGGGTAGCGGCGAGCAGTTCTTC. Translation: CASSRYGEGGSGEQFF.